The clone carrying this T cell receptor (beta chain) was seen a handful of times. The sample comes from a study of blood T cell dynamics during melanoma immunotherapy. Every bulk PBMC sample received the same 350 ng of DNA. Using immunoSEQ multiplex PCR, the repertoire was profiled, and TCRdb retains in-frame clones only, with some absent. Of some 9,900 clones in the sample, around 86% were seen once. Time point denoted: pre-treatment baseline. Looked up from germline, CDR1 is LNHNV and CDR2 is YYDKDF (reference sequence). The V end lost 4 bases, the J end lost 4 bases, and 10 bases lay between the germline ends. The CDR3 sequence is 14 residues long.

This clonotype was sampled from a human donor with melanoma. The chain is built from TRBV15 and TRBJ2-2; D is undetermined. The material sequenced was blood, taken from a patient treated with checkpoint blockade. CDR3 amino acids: CATSMESFTGELFF. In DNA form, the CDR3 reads TGTGCCACCAGCATGGAGAGCTTCACCGGGGAGCTGTTTTTT. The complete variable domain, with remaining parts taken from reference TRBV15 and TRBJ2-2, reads DAMVIQNPRYQVTQFGKPVTLSCSQTLNHNVMYWYQQKSSQAPKLLFHYYDKDFNNEADTPDNFQSRRPNTSFCFLDIRSPGLGDTAMYLCATSMESFTGELFFGEGSRLTVL.